These 10 T cell receptor beta chains were all obtained from the same sample, sequenced in a study of shared clonotypes between healthy human individuals. TCRdb's table, derived via immunoSEQ multiplex PCR, lists solely in-frame clones and lacks some. The data hold approximately 500,000 clones, with 60% to 80% observed a single time. Sequenced material: PBMCs. These TCRs come from a woman between 40 and 55 years old in good health. Some clones in this sample may be carry-over from other donors' samples.

V gene TRBV4-1 combines with J gene TRBJ2-2, with 11 bases lining up with TRBD2. The CDR3 covers 15 residues. Germline trimming cut 6 bases from V and 4 bases from J; bases unmatched to any gene: 4. The germline CDR1 and CDR2 sequences are MGHRA and YSYEKL. CDR3 nucleotides: TGCGCCAGCAGGCGTACTAGCGGGAGCACCGGGGAGCTGTTTTTT. Protein: CASRRTSGSTGELFF.

The rearrangement links TRBV5-1 to TRBJ2-1; 9 nucleotides agree with TRBD1. J was trimmed by 7 bases and V by 6 bases; bases with no gene match: 11. This CDR3 spans 15 amino acids. Germline CDR1 and CDR2: SGHRS and YFSETQ. CDR3 sequence reads: CASKKQGARSNEQFF. The CDR3 DNA reads as TGCGCCAGCAAGAAACAGGGGGCGAGGTCAAATGAGCAGTTCTTC.

The rearrangement links TRBV2 to TRBJ2-1, with 7 bases identical to TRBD2. J lost 9 bases, V lost 8 bases, and 13 bases had no gene match. Germline CDR1 SNHLY, CDR2 FYNNEI. The CDR3 is 14 amino acids. DNA for the CDR3: TGTGCCAGCGCTCTAACTCAGCGGGATGGTGAGCAGTTCTTC. Its protein product is CASALTQRDGEQFF.

The genes are TRBV29-1 and TRBJ1-4, with TRBD1 matching 9 bases. CDR1 is SQVTM and CDR2 is ANQGSEA in the germline V gene. This CDR3 has 12 amino acids. V was pared by 6 bases and J by 5 bases, with 1 base of the junction left unmatched. The CDR3 here is CSVGQGNEKLFF. The DNA for the CDR3 is TGCAGCGTGGGACAGGGAAATGAAAAACTGTTTTTT.

There are many counts of this clone. The V and J genes are TRBV7-9 and TRBJ2-7; 8 positions agree with TRBD2. V was pared by 5 bases and J by 0 bases, with 6 bases of the junction left unmatched. Germline V lookup: CDR1 SEHNR, CDR2 FQNEAQ (reference sequence). This CDR3 contains 15 residues. The DNA for the CDR3 is TGTGCCAGCAGCCAGAGCGGGAGCCCCTCCTACGAGCAGTACTTC. Its translation is CASSQSGSPSYEQYF.

The J gene is TRBJ2-4, the V gene TRBV29-1, with D hard to call. The V end was cut by 1 base, the J end by 1 base, with 5 bases between. Germline V gene sequence: CDR1 SQVTM, CDR2 ANQGSEA. This CDR3 is 13 amino acids long. The CDR3 nucleotides read TGCAGCGTTGAAGCGGCGGCCAAAAACATTCAGTACTTC. Amino acid sequence: CSVEAAAKNIQYF.

This clone has a handful of counts. The chain recombines TRBV30 with TRBJ2-1; D is uncertain. V lost 5 bases and J 2 bases, leaving 10 bases between the germline ends. Germline CDR1 and CDR2: GTSNPN and SVGIG (reference sequence). This CDR3 is 13 amino acids long. CDR3 DNA: TGTGCCTGGGCGCTCCAACCCTACAATGAGCAGTTCTTC. This translates into CAWALQPYNEQFF.

The chain joins TRBV9 to TRBJ2-3, with D unresolved. Germline loops: CDR1 SGDLS, CDR2 YYNGEE. This CDR3 region has 13 residues. With 3 bases removed from V and 3 bases from J, the gap between germline ends came to 8 bases. The CDR3 reads CASSDQRTDTQYF. The DNA for the CDR3 is TGTGCCAGCAGCGACCAGCGTACAGATACGCAGTATTTT.

To note about this clone: This likely reflects a read error, since a far larger clone is one base away. This chain links TRBV6-1 with TRBJ1-1; possibly TRBD1 for D (5 bases). This CDR3 is built from 14 residues. CDR1 and CDR2 from the germline V gene are MNHNS and SASEGT. The DNA for the CDR3 is TGTGCCAGCAGTGAAGTGACGGGGGTAGCTGAAGCTCTCTTT. Residues: CASSEVTGVAEALF.

The chain has TRBV5-4 and TRBJ1-4, with D perhaps TRBD1 (5 bases). V lost 4 bases and J 7 bases, leaving 11 bases between the germline ends. This CDR3 is 13 amino acids long. The germline V gene has CDR1 SGHNT and CDR2 YYREEE (reference sequence). In DNA form, the CDR3 reads TGTGCCAGCAGCCCGGGACTAGGTGAAAAACTGTTTTTT. Its protein is CASSPGLGEKLFF.